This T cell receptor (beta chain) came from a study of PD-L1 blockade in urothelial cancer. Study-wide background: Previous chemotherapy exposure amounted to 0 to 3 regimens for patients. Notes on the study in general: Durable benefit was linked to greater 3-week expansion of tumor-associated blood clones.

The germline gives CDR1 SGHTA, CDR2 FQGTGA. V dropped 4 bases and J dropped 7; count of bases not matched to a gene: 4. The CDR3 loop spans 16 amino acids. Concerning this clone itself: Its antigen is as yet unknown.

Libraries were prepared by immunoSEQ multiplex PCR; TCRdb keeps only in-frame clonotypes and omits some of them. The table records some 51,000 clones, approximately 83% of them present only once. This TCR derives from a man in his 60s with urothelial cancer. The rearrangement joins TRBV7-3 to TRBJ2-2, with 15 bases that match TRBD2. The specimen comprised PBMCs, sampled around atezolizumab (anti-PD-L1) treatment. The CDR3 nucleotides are TGTGCCAGCAGCTCCGGACTAGCGGGAGGGTTCGGGGAGCTGTTTTTT. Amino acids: CASSSGLAGGFGELFF.